The TCR beta chain under discussion was sequenced for a study of cytomegalovirus exposure and HLA in healthy donors. Primers: 60 Vbeta forward and 13 Jbeta reverse. The repertoire was sequenced with immunoSEQ multiplex PCR; TCRdb's copy has only in-frame clones and lacks some. The sample has 150,000 or so clones, 75% to 80% seen once. Notes on the study in general: A later analysis associated some 16,000 TCR beta sequences with HLA alleles at a 0.05 false discovery rate. In a later analysis, DRB1 alleles had the most associated TCRs; HLA-C alleles the fewest.

A word on this clone: Antigen specificity is unknown.

Sequences were obtained from PBMCs. The sequence was collected from a man aged 50 to 59 in good health and CMV-seropositive.

The CDR3 DNA reads as TGTGCCTGGAGTGGGGACTTTACCGGGGAGCTGTTTTTT. Its translation: CAWSGDFTGELFF. The rearrangement uses TRBV30 and TRBJ2-2, with a tentative D call TRBD2 (6 bases). The germline V and J ends were trimmed by 1 base and 5 bases, with 8 bases remaining between them. The CDR3 loop spans 13 amino acids. CDR1 GTSNPN and CDR2 SVGIG come from the germline V gene (reference sequence).